This T cell receptor beta chain appears in the sequencing data of a study of T-cell memory formation after mild COVID-19. Regarding the study as a whole: The finding that pre-infection memory included some responding clones suggested that cross-reactive memory joined. A second wave of clones peaked on day 37, and their SARS-CoV-2 specificity went unconfirmed.

Germline-derived CDR1 and CDR2 are SGHTA and FQGNSA. The CDR3 runs 16 residues. The V end lost 4 bases, the J end lost 0 bases, and 14 bases lay between the germline ends. On this clonotype itself: Its antigen is unidentified.

After 5'RACE with constant-segment primers, TCR alpha and TCR beta cDNA libraries carrying sample barcodes and UMIs were obtained. TCRdb itself ran the 5' RACE reads through MiXCR, one entry per CDR3 protein. The sample records some 440,000 distinct CDR3 sequences, roughly 25% being singletons. The chain links TRBV7-2 to TRBJ2-3; possibly TRBD2 for D (5 bases). The source is an adult woman who had mild COVID-19 (a few samples of this study predate the infection). Cell type and time point are not known. The sample was PBMCs or a T cell subset sorted from them (not recorded which). The CDR3 DNA is TGTGCCAGCAGCTCCGGGATCAACCCTAGCACAGATACGCAGTATTTT. This gives the protein CASSSGINPSTDTQYF. The full variable domain, its missing parts supplied by reference TRBV7-2 and TRBJ2-3, is GAGVSQSPSNKVTEKGKDVELRCDPISGHTALYWYRQSLGQGLEFLIYFQGNSAPDKSGLPSDRFSAERTGGSVSTLTIQRTQQEDSAVYLCASSSGINPSTDTQYFGPGTRLTVL.